A selection of T cell receptor beta chains follows, all from one sample in a study of shared clonotypes between healthy human individuals. Generated by immunoSEQ multiplex PCR, the TCRdb table keeps only in-frame clones and is missing some. The sample lists about 2 million clones; approximately 94% were seen once. Sequencing input: naive CD8+ T cells sorted from blood. The receptors stem from a man aged 18 to 29 in good health. Both conserved end residues are part of each CDR3. Fields, in order: V gene, J gene, D gene, CDR3 DNA, CDR3 protein. The D gene is left open where the match is weak.

TRBV9	TRBJ1-1	TRBD1	TGTGCCAGCAGTTCCGACAGGGACACTGAAGCTTTCTTT	CASSSDRDTEAFF
TRBV27	TRBJ2-3	NA	TGTGCCAGCAGGTGGACAGATACGCAGTATTTT	CASRWTDTQYF
TRBV4-3	TRBJ2-2	TRBD2	TGCGCCAGCAGCCAAGTTTCCCTAGCGGTCAGAGACGGGGAGCTGTTTTTT	CASSQVSLAVRDGELFF
TRBV2	TRBJ2-7	NA	TGTGCCAGCAGTGACCCCCCGTGGGAGGAGCGGCCGAGAGAGCAGTACTTC	CASSDPPWEERPREQYF
TRBV2	TRBJ2-7	TRBD1	TGTGCCAGCAGGCCGGGACAGGGGACCCACGAGCAGTACTTC	CASRPGQGTHEQYF
TRBV13	TRBJ1-1	NA	TGTGCCAGCAGATTGCACGACACTGAAGCTTTCTTT	CASRLHDTEAFF
TRBV4-1	TRBJ2-1	TRBD2	TGCGCCAGCAGCCAGGAACGGACTAGCGGGCTTGAGCAGTTCTTC	CASSQERTSGLEQFF
TRBV19	TRBJ2-5	NA	TGTGCCAGTAGTATGGAGGGGACAGAAGAGACCCAGTACTTC	CASSMEGTEETQYF
TRBV4-1	TRBJ2-1	NA	TGCGCCAGCACCCCCCTTACGGGAGTGGCTGAGCAGTTCTTC	CASTPLTGVAEQFF
TRBV30	TRBJ2-2	NA	TGTGCCTGGAGTGTAGGGGAAGGGATCACCGGGGAGCTGTTTTTT	CAWSVGEGITGELFF
TRBV7-9	TRBJ1-2	TRBD1	TGTGCCAGCAGCTCAGACAGGGGCCTAAACTATGGCTACACCTTC	CASSSDRGLNYGYTF
TRBV29-1	TRBJ2-3	TRBD2	TGCAGCGCCCCAAGAGAAGCGGGGGCAGATACGCAGTATTTT	CSAPREAGADTQYF